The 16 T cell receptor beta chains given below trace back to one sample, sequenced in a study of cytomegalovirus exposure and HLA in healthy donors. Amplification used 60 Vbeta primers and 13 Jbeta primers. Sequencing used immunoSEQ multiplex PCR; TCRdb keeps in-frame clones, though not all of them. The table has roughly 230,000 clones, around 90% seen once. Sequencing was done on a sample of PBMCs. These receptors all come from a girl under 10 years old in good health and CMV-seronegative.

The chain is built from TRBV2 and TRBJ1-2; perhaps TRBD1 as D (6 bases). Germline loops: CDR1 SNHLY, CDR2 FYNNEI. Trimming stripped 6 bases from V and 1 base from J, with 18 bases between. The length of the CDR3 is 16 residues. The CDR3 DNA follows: TGTGCCAGCAGCTTTACAGGGTTCTGGTTTAACTATGGCTACACCTTC. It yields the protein CASSFTGFWFNYGYTF.

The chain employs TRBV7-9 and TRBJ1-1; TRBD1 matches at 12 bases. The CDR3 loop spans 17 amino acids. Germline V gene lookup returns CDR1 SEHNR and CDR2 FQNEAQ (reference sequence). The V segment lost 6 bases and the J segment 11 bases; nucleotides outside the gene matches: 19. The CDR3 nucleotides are TGTGCCAGCAGTTACGCACCGGGGACAGGGGGCTCGGAAGGGGCTTTCTTT. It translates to CASSYAPGTGGSEGAFF. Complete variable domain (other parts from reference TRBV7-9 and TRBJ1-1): DTGVSQNPRHKITKRGQNVTFRCDPISEHNRLYWYRQTLGQGPEFLTYFQNEAQLEKSRLLSDRFSAERPKGSFSTLEIQRTEQGDSAMYLCASSYAPGTGGSEGAFFGQGTRLTVV.

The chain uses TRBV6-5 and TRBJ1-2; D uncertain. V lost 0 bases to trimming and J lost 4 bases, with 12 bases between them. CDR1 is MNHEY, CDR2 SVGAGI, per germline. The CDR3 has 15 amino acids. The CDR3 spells CASSYSSVSPYGYTF. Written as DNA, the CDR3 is TGTGCCAGCAGTTACTCTTCCGTATCCCCCTATGGCTACACCTTC.

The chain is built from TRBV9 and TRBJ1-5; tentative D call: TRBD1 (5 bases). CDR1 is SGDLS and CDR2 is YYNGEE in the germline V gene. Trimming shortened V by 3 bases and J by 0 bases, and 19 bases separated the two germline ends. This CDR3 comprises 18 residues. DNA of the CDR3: TGTGCCAGCAGCGCCATAGCTGGGGTAGACAGTAGCAATCAGCCCCAGCATTTT. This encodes CASSAIAGVDSSNQPQHF.

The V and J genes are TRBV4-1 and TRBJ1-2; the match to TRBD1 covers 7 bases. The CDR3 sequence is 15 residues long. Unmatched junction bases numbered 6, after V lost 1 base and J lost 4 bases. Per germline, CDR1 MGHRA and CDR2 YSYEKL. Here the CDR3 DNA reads TGCGCCAGCAGCCAAGGAGGACAGGAATCCTATGGCTACACCTTC. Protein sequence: CASSQGGQESYGYTF.

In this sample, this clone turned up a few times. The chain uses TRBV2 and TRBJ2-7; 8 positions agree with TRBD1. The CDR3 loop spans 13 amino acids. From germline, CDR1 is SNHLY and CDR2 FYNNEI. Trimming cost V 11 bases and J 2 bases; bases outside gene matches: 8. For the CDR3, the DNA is TGTGCCGGATCTGGACAGGGCCCCTACGAGCAGTACTTC. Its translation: CAGSGQGPYEQYF.

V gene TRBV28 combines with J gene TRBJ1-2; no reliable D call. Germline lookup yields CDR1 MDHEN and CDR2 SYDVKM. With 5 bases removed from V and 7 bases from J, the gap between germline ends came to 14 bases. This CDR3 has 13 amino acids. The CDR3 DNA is TGTGCCAGCAGTCTTGGCAGAGCAGGTGGCTACACCTTC. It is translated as CASSLGRAGGYTF.

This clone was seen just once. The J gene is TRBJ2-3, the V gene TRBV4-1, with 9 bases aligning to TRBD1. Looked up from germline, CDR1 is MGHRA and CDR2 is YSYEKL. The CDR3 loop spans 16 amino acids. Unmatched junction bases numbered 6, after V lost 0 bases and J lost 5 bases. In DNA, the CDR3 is TGCGCCAGCAGCCAAGATGAACAGGGGGCTGGAGATACGCAGTATTTT. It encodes CASSQDEQGAGDTQYF.

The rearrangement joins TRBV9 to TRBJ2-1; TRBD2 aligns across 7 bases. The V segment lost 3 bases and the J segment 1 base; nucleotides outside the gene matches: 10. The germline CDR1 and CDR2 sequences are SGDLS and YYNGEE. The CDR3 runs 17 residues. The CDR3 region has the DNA TGTGCCAGCAGCGGTAGAGAGCGGGGCCATTCCTACAATGAGCAGTTCTTC. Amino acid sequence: CASSGRERGHSYNEQFF.

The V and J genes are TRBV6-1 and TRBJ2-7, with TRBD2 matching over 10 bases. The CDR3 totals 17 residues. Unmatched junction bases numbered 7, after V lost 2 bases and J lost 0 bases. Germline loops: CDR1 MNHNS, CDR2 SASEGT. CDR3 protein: CASSELTSGSSSYEQYF. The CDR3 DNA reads TGTGCCAGCAGTGAACTGACTAGCGGGTCAAGCTCCTACGAGCAGTACTTC.

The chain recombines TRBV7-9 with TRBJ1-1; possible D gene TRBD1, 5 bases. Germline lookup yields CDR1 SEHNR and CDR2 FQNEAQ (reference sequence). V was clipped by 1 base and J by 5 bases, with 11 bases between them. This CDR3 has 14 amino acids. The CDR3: CASSLEIAGTEAFF. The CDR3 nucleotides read TGTGCCAGCAGCTTAGAGATTGCAGGGACTGAAGCTTTCTTT.

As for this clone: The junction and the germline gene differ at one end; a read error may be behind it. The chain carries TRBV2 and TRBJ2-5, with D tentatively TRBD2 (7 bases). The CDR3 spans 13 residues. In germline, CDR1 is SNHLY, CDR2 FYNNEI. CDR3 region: CASSDGVGGAWDF. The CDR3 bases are TGTGCCAGCAGTGATGGGGTGGGGGGGGCTTGGGACTTC.

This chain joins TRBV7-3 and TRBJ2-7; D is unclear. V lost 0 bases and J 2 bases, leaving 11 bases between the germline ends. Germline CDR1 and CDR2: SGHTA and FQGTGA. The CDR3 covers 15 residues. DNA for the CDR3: TGTGCCAGCAGCTTAACGGCGGTAGGCACCTACGAGCAGTACTTC. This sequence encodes CASSLTAVGTYEQYF.

The CDR3 spells CSVVTGSNQPQHF. In DNA form, the CDR3 reads TGCAGCGTCGTGACAGGGAGCAATCAGCCCCAGCATTTT. The chain combines TRBV29-1 with TRBJ1-5; TRBD1 matches 7 bases. The CDR3 runs to 13 residues. Germline loops: CDR1 SQVTM, CDR2 ANQGSEA. V was pared by 6 bases and J by 1 base, with 3 bases of the junction left unmatched.

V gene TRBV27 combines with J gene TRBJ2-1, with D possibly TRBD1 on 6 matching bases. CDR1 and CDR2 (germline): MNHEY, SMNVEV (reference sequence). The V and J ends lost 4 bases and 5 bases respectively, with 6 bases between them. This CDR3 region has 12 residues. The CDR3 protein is CASSYRDNEQFF. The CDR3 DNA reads TGTGCCAGCAGTTACAGGGACAATGAGCAGTTCTTC.

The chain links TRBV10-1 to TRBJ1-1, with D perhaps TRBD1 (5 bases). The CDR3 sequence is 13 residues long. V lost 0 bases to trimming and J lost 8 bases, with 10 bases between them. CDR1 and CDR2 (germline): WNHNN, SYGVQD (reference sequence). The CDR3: CASSESGREEAFF. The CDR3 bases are TGCGCCAGCAGTGAGTCCGGCAGGGAAGAAGCTTTCTTT.